The rows below give T cell receptor beta chains drawn from one sample of a study of blood T cell repertoires in COVID-19. The method was immunoSEQ multiplex PCR; TCRdb's version includes in-frame clones alone and lacks a portion of them. The sample has 150,000 to 180,000 clones; more than 80% are singletons. What was sequenced was peripheral blood. These TCRs come from a man aged 50-60 years with acute or convalescent COVID-19. CDR3s include the opening cysteine and the closing phenylalanine or tryptophan. The order of the fields is J gene, CDR3 length, clone size, V gene, D gene, CDR3 protein, CDR3 DNA. A D gene is named only where the DNA matches it firmly. The size of a clone is reported for some rows only, either as once, few or many, or as a class for expanded clones.

j_call: TRBJ1-1; cdr3_length: 14; clone_size: -; v_call: TRBV29-1; d_call: -; cdr3_aa: CSVEEGHLNTEAFF; cdr3_nt: TGCAGCGTTGAAGAGGGACACCTGAACACTGAAGCTTTCTTT
j_call: TRBJ2-1; cdr3_length: 12; clone_size: -; v_call: TRBV11-2; d_call: -; cdr3_aa: CASSHRDNEQFF; cdr3_nt: TGTGCCAGCAGCCACAGGGACAATGAGCAGTTCTTC
j_call: TRBJ2-2; cdr3_length: 15; clone_size: -; v_call: TRBV28; d_call: TRBD1; cdr3_aa: CASSPITGGGGRLFF; cdr3_nt: TGTGCCAGCAGTCCCATTACAGGGGGCGGGGGACGGCTGTTTTTT
j_call: TRBJ1-3; cdr3_length: 15; clone_size: -; v_call: TRBV5-4; d_call: -; cdr3_aa: CASSLPTSSGNTIYF; cdr3_nt: TGTGCCAGCAGCCTTCCCACTAGCTCTGGAAACACCATATATTTT
j_call: TRBJ2-2; cdr3_length: 17; clone_size: -; v_call: TRBV6-6; d_call: TRBD2; cdr3_aa: CASSRLRTPGGTGELFF; cdr3_nt: TGTGCCAGCAGTCGCCTCCGGACCCCGGGAGGTACCGGGGAGCTGTTTTTT
j_call: TRBJ2-1; cdr3_length: 16; clone_size: -; v_call: TRBV9; d_call: TRBD2; cdr3_aa: CASSVEGLAEYNEQFF; cdr3_nt: TGTGCCAGCAGCGTAGAAGGTCTAGCGGAATACAATGAGCAGTTCTTC
j_call: TRBJ1-3; cdr3_length: 15; clone_size: -; v_call: TRBV4-2; d_call: -; cdr3_aa: CASSQDLAGRNTIYF; cdr3_nt: TGTGCCAGCAGCCAAGATCTGGCAGGGAGGAACACCATATATTTT
j_call: TRBJ2-1; cdr3_length: 18; clone_size: -; v_call: TRBV7-9; d_call: -; cdr3_aa: CASSLTRGGKPSYNEQFF; cdr3_nt: TGTGCCAGCAGCCTTACCAGGGGAGGGAAACCTTCCTACAATGAGCAGTTCTTC
j_call: TRBJ1-3; cdr3_length: 16; clone_size: once; v_call: TRBV18; d_call: -; cdr3_aa: CASSSGQTFSGNTIYF; cdr3_nt: TGTGCCAGCTCATCCGGACAGACGTTCTCTGGAAACACCATATATTTT
j_call: TRBJ2-5; cdr3_length: 16; clone_size: -; v_call: TRBV5-5; d_call: TRBD2; cdr3_aa: CASSLPGLATQETQYF; cdr3_nt: TGTGCCAGCAGCCTGCCGGGACTAGCGACCCAAGAGACCCAGTACTTC
j_call: TRBJ2-6; cdr3_length: 13; clone_size: -; v_call: TRBV28; d_call: -; cdr3_aa: CASTGSVANVLTF; cdr3_nt: TGTGCCAGCACAGGTAGTGTGGCCAACGTCCTGACTTTC
j_call: TRBJ2-1; cdr3_length: 16; clone_size: once; v_call: TRBV27; d_call: TRBD2; cdr3_aa: CASSMTGLAGANEQFF; cdr3_nt: TGTGCCAGCAGCATGACGGGACTAGCGGGAGCCAATGAGCAGTTCTTC
j_call: TRBJ2-2; cdr3_length: 11; clone_size: -; v_call: TRBV11-2; d_call: -; cdr3_aa: CASSLARELFF; cdr3_nt: TGTGCCAGCAGCTTAGCTCGGGAGCTGTTTTTT
j_call: TRBJ2-5; cdr3_length: 14; clone_size: -; v_call: TRBV5-8; d_call: -; cdr3_aa: CASSQGQLQETQYF; cdr3_nt: TGTGCCAGCAGCCAAGGACAGCTCCAAGAGACCCAGTACTTC
j_call: TRBJ2-3; cdr3_length: 15; clone_size: -; v_call: TRBV7-6; d_call: -; cdr3_aa: CASSSGIVRTDTQYF; cdr3_nt: TGTGCCAGCAGCTCGGGTATTGTGCGCACAGATACGCAGTATTTT
j_call: TRBJ1-1; cdr3_length: 15; clone_size: -; v_call: TRBV5-1; d_call: -; cdr3_aa: CASSLAAEMNTEAFF; cdr3_nt: TGCGCCAGCAGCTTGGCAGCGGAAATGAACACTGAAGCTTTCTTT
j_call: TRBJ2-5; cdr3_length: 15; clone_size: once; v_call: TRBV27; d_call: -; cdr3_aa: CASSLSYADWETQYF; cdr3_nt: TGTGCCAGCAGTTTATCGTACGCCGACTGGGAGACCCAGTACTTC
j_call: TRBJ1-6; cdr3_length: 14; clone_size: -; v_call: TRBV29-1; d_call: -; cdr3_aa: CSEFWRGKGIPLHF; cdr3_nt: TGCAGCGAGTTCTGGAGGGGAAAGGGGATACCCCTCCACTTT